This TCR beta chain was recovered during a study of blood T cells in healthy people across ages. Study outcomes and limitations: It was held that diversity estimates obtained from one million T cells represented underestimates.

The sample holds a few counts of this clonotype. The antigen remains undetermined. The CDR3 loop spans 14 amino acids. In germline, CDR1 is SGHRS, CDR2 YFSETQ. V gave up 4 bases and J gave up 5 bases, with 15 bases separating them. A second PCR of 7 to 11 cycles used a sample-barcoded 5' primer and a J-beta primer mix. Each cDNA molecule, via a template-switch adaptor with 12 random nucleotides, was tagged. TCRdb called the 5' RACE reads again in MiXCR, with one record for every CDR3 protein. The sample carries about 800,000 distinct CDR3 sequences, approximately 25% recorded once. Per individual sample, total RNA of at least 6 micrograms was extracted. This sample was shared with a second study, whose subject was T cells of mothers and their children. That work states: Per 15 ul, 1.5 ug of RNA was used, with all extracted RNA going into cDNA synthesis.

Sequencing was done on a sample of blood. The source of this sequence is a boy aged 5-17 years in good health. This chain joins TRBV5-1 and TRBJ1-1, with D possibly being TRBD1 (5 bases). The CDR3 nucleotides are TGCGCCAGCAGCCCGGACTCCGCAGGGACTGAAGCTTTCTTT. Encoded protein: CASSPDSAGTEAFF.